This is a list of T cell receptor beta chains from one sample in a study of T cell responses to AZD1222 COVID-19 vaccine. TCRdb keeps only in-frame clones here, not all; method: immunoSEQ multiplex PCR. The table has around 71,000 clones, roughly 80% seen once; the top ten hold 11% to 15%. Here the sequenced sample was peripheral blood, taken 28 days after the second AZD1222 dose. These receptors all stem from an adult who received the AZD1222 COVID-19 vaccine. Each CDR3 is given with its conserved first and last residue. D genes are given only for firm matches. Clone sizes are given selectively: once, few, many, or a class where the clone is expanded.

>TRBJ1-2|-|TRBV5-5|-
TGTGCCAGCAGCTTGGGCCCCTTTGGGGAGGGGTACTATGGCTACACCTTC
CASSLGPFGEGYYGYTF
>TRBJ2-5|TRBD1|TRBV7-6|once
TGTGCCAGCAGCTTCCCGGGACAGGGGGCCCAAGAGACCCAGTACTTC
CASSFPGQGAQETQYF
>TRBJ1-3|-|TRBV29-1|-
TGCAGCACCACCGGGACCGAAACCGGAAACACCATATATTTT
CSTTGTETGNTIYF
>TRBJ1-2|-|TRBV5-1|-
TGCGCCAGCAGCTTGGAGGCCAGGGGAAACTATGGCTACACCTTC
CASSLEARGNYGYTF
>TRBJ1-3|TRBD1|TRBV19|-
TGTGCCAGTAGGAAGGACAGGAGCTCTGGAAACACCATATATTTT
CASRKDRSSGNTIYF
>TRBJ1-1|-|TRBV5-1|once
TGCGCCAGCAGCTTATCTCCAGGGCCCACTGAAGCTTTCTTT
CASSLSPGPTEAFF
>TRBJ1-2|-|TRBV7-6|-
TGTGCCGTGGTTGGGTTTAGAGGCTATGGCTACACCTTC
CAVVGFRGYGYTF
>TRBJ2-1|TRBD2|TRBV18|-
TGTGCCAGCTCACCTAGATTCGGGACTAGCGGGGGGGATTCCTACAATGAGCAGTTCTTC
CASSPRFGTSGGDSYNEQFF
>TRBJ2-3|TRBD2|TRBV7-2|-
TGTGCCAGCAGCCTAACTAGCGGGGGGGCCGGGGCAGATACGCAGTATTTT
CASSLTSGGAGADTQYF
>TRBJ2-5|-|TRBV5-5|medium-sized
TGTGCCAGCAGGACGGAGCAAGAGACCCAGTACTTC
CASRTEQETQYF
>TRBJ2-2|-|TRBV7-8|-
TGTGCCAGCAGCTTAATGGGGGCAGGGAACACCGGGGAGCTGTTTTTT
CASSLMGAGNTGELFF
>TRBJ2-6|-|TRBV7-2|-
TGTGCCAGCAGCTCCGACCCGGCTGGGGCCAACGTCCTGACTTTC
CASSSDPAGANVLTF
>TRBJ2-7|-|TRBV5-1|-
TGCGCCAGCAGCCTACGACCGAGCTCCTACGAGCAGTACTTC
CASSLRPSSYEQYF
>TRBJ2-7|-|TRBV30|-
TGTGCCTGGAGTGGGACGTTTCCCTACGAGCAGTACTTC
CAWSGTFPYEQYF